The 23 T cell receptor beta chains below all came from one sample that was sequenced in a study of T cell repertoires in cytomegalovirus infection. These receptors have no identified antigens. TCRdb fed the reads into MiXCR, producing one record per CDR3 protein. The sample holds some 120,000 distinct CDR3 sequences, around a tenth seen once. The specimen was PBMCs, sequenced either directly or after in vitro stimulation (not recorded which). The receptor source for this set is a human donor in good health (CMV status not recorded). Some clones in this sample may be carry-over from other donors' samples.

DNA for the CDR3: TGTGCCAGCAGTTTGTTAACAGGGGGCGATGGCTACACCTTC. Its protein is CASSLLTGGDGYTF. The chain joins TRBV28 to TRBJ1-2, with 9 bases that match TRBD1. CDR3 size: 14 residues. Germline V gene sequence: CDR1 MDHEN, CDR2 SYDVKM. J lost 6 bases, V lost 3 bases, and 5 bases had no gene match.

This clonotype was recorded many times. The V gene is TRBV7-2, the J gene TRBJ2-3; D is undetermined. The CDR3 is made up of 13 amino acids. Germline CDR1 and CDR2: SGHTA and FQGNSA. V was pared by 2 bases and J by 4 bases, with 7 bases between. This chain's CDR3 is CASSLLGPDTQYF. CDR3 bases: TGTGCCAGCAGCTTACTTGGCCCAGATACGCAGTATTTT. The whole variable domain, remainder taken from reference TRBV7-2 and TRBJ2-3, is GAGVSQSPSNKVTEKGKDVELRCDPISGHTALYWYRQSLGQGLEFLIYFQGNSAPDKSGLPSDRFSAERTGGSVSTLTIQRTQQEDSAVYLCASSLLGPDTQYFGPGTRLTVL.

This clonotype occurred a few times. The chain joins TRBV4-1 to TRBJ2-3, with 12 bases lining up with TRBD2. V dropped 1 base and J dropped 6; count of bases not matched to a gene: 17. The length of the CDR3 is 20 residues. Germline V lookup: CDR1 MGHRA, CDR2 YSYEKL. As DNA, the CDR3 is TGCGCCAGCAGCCAAGCCGCCGCGGCTAGCGGGAGGGCCTTCCCCGATACGCAGTATTTT. Encoded protein: CASSQAAAASGRAFPDTQYF.

V is TRBV6-2 or TRBV6-3 and J is TRBJ1-1; D gene uncertain. V was clipped by 0 bases and J by 5 bases, with 1 base between them. From germline, CDR1 is MNHEY and CDR2 SVGEGT. The CDR3 is 11 residues long. CDR3: CASSYSTEAFF. DNA for the CDR3: TGTGCCAGCAGTTACTCAACTGAAGCTTTCTTT.

This clonotype occurred many times. The J gene is TRBJ1-2, the V gene TRBV6-5; no clear D. Trimming took off 10 bases at V and 0 bases at J, with 12 bases between the two ends. This CDR3 contains 13 residues. Looked up from germline, CDR1 is MNHEY and CDR2 is SVGAGI. Here the CDR3 DNA reads TGTGCCACCCAGAGTGATGCTAACTATGGCTACACCTTC. It specifies CATQSDANYGYTF.

The table lists this clonotype with many counts. J is TRBJ2-7 and V is TRBV7-9, with 7 bases fitting TRBD2. Losses at the gene ends were 4 bases for V and 0 bases for J; bases not matched to a gene: 3. Looked up from germline, CDR1 is SEHNR and CDR2 is FQNEAQ (reference sequence). The CDR3 is made up of 14 amino acids. CDR3 residues: CASSYRTSSYEQYF. The CDR3 nucleotides are TGTGCCAGCAGCTACAGGACTAGCTCCTACGAGCAGTACTTC. Combining the CDR3 with reference TRBV7-9 and TRBJ2-7 gives the whole variable domain DTGVSQNPRHKITKRGQNVTFRCDPISEHNRLYWYRQTLGQGPEFLTYFQNEAQLEKSRLLSDRFSAERPKGSFSTLEIQRTEQGDSAMYLCASSYRTSSYEQYFGPGTRLTVT.

This clonotype was counted many times. The V gene is TRBV7-8, the J gene TRBJ2-5, with D unresolved. V was shortened by 0 bases and J by 1 base, with 9 bases between the two germline ends. The V gene's germline CDR1 is SGHVS and CDR2 FQNEAQ. The CDR3 length is 15 residues. The CDR3 protein is CASSLATVIQETQYF. As DNA, the CDR3 is TGTGCCAGCAGCTTAGCGACGGTGATCCAAGAGACCCAGTACTTC.

This clonotype was counted only a few times. V usage is TRBV29-1 and J usage is TRBJ2-7; D perhaps matches TRBD2 (5 bases). The CDR3 is made up of 14 amino acids. Germline loops: CDR1 SQVTM, CDR2 ANQGSEA. V lost 0 bases and J 1 base, leaving 10 bases between the germline ends. The CDR3: CSVEEGSGSYEQYF. The CDR3 DNA reads TGCAGCGTTGAAGAGGGGTCGGGGTCCTACGAGCAGTACTTC.

This clonotype came up many times. The chain is built from TRBV7-2 and TRBJ2-2, with TRBD2 matching 9 bases. V was clipped by 1 base and J by 6 bases; unmatched bases: 6. This CDR3 is built from 16 residues. CDR1 SGHTA and CDR2 FQGNSA come from the germline V gene. CDR3 nucleotides: TGTGCCAGCAGCTTAGAGTGGGCGGGAGGGCCCGGGGAGCTGTTTTTT. Residues: CASSLEWAGGPGELFF. Supplemented by reference TRBV7-2 and TRBJ2-2, the full variable domain reads GAGVSQSPSNKVTEKGKDVELRCDPISGHTALYWYRQSLGQGLEFLIYFQGNSAPDKSGLPSDRFSAERTGGSVSTLTIQRTQQEDSAVYLCASSLEWAGGPGELFFGEGSRLTVL.

In its sample, this clonotype was seen once. The chain employs TRBV4-1 and TRBJ1-1; the match to TRBD1 covers 8 bases. CDR1 and CDR2 (germline): MGHRA, YSYEKL. V was pared by 1 base and J by 5 bases, with 9 bases of the junction left unmatched. This CDR3 has 16 amino acids. CDR3 coding DNA: TGCGCCAGCAGCCAAGCTTATAGACAGGGGTGGACTGAAGCTTTCTTT. Translating gives CASSQAYRQGWTEAFF.

This clonotype showed up many times. The chain is built from TRBV7-9 and TRBJ2-5; 12 nucleotides line up with TRBD1. Germline V CDR1 and CDR2: SEHNR, FQNEAQ (reference sequence). This CDR3 comprises 15 residues. The V gene end was trimmed by 7 bases and the J gene end by 5 bases; junction bases not matched to a gene: 8. The CDR3 DNA follows: TGTGCCAGCACGGATGGGGGACAGGGGGCTGAGACCCAGTACTTC. Translation: CASTDGGQGAETQYF.

The rearrangement joins TRBV9 to TRBJ1-3, with TRBD1 identical over 7 bases. V lost 7 bases, J lost 4 bases, and 11 bases stayed unmatched. The CDR3 extends over 15 amino acids. CDR1 is SGDLS and CDR2 is YYNGEE in the germline V gene. CDR3 amino acids: CASGRRQGPGNTIYF. For the CDR3, the DNA is TGTGCCAGCGGCCGACGACAGGGACCCGGAAACACCATATATTTT.

This clonotype turned up a few times. The V and J genes are TRBV29-1 and TRBJ2-2; tentatively, D is TRBD1 (6 bases). Deletions cut 5 bases from V and 6 bases from J, with 10 bases between. CDR1 and CDR2 from the germline V gene are SQVTM and ANQGSEA. The CDR3 has 12 residues. CDR3 nucleotide sequence: TGCAGCGTTACAGGGTATCCCGGGGAGCTGTTTTTT. Its protein is CSVTGYPGELFF.

This clonotype was recorded a few times. The chain recombines TRBV5-1 with TRBJ2-5; a possible D gene is TRBD2 (6 bases). Germline V gene sequence: CDR1 SGHRS, CDR2 YFSETQ. Trimming took 0 bases from V and 5 from J, leaving 11 bases between them. The CDR3 is made up of 14 amino acids. The chain's CDR3 is CASSLGLVGETQYF. CDR3 nucleotides: TGCGCCAGCAGCTTGGGACTAGTCGGGGAGACCCAGTACTTC.

This clonotype was seen only a few times. The chain joins TRBV28 to TRBJ2-3, with D unclear. V was pared by 7 bases and J by 4 bases, with 12 bases between. CDR1 MDHEN and CDR2 SYDVKM come from the germline V gene. This CDR3 spans 13 amino acids. The CDR3 here is CASNVGLADTQYF. The CDR3 nucleotides read TGTGCCAGCAATGTCGGCCTCGCAGATACGCAGTATTTT.

Ten or more counts support this clonotype. The V call is TRBV12-3 or TRBV12-4, the J call TRBJ2-3; D ambiguous. CDR3 length: 15 amino acids. V lost 1 base and J 1 base, leaving 9 bases between the germline ends. CDR3 nucleotides: TGTGCCAGCAGTTTAGTCCGAATAGGCACAGATACGCAGTATTTT. Its protein is CASSLVRIGTDTQYF.

This clonotype came up a few times. This rearrangement joins TRBV20-1 to TRBJ1-1; D perhaps matches TRBD1 (5 bases). Germline V gene sequence: CDR1 DFQATT, CDR2 SNEGSKA (reference sequence). V gave up 6 bases and J gave up 6 bases, with 14 bases separating them. CDR3 size: 12 residues. CDR3 coding DNA: TGCAGTGCGTATGTGTCGGGGCCTGAAGCTTTCTTT. Encoded protein: CSAYVSGPEAFF.

The chain employs TRBV18 and TRBJ2-3, with D tentatively TRBD2 (7 bases). CDR3 size: 16 residues. Germline V CDR1 and CDR2: KGHSH, LQKENI. Between the trimmed V and J ends, which lost 0 bases and 2 bases, there was a span of 12 bases. The CDR3 DNA is TGTGCCAGCTCACCACCCAGAGGGGGGGCCACAGATACGCAGTATTTT. Residues: CASSPPRGGATDTQYF. Using reference TRBV18 and TRBJ2-3 for the parts outside the CDR3, the full variable domain is NAGVMQNPRHLVRRRGQEARLRCSPMKGHSHVYWYRQLPEEGLKFMVYLQKENIIDESGMPKERFSAEFPKEGPSILRIQQVVRGDSAAYFCASSPPRGGATDTQYFGPGTRLTVL.

This clonotype was observed many times. The chain couples TRBV7-2 to TRBJ1-5; D is uncertain. The CDR3 is made up of 12 amino acids. The V end was cut by 5 bases, the J end by 7 bases, with 9 bases between. The germline gives CDR1 SGHTA, CDR2 FQGNSA. Here the CDR3 DNA reads TGTGCCAGCAGCGGGCTGGGGCAGCCCCAGCATTTT. The encoded protein is CASSGLGQPQHF.

This clonotype was observed many times. The rearrangement links TRBV19 to TRBJ1-6; 7 bases fit TRBD1. V shed 9 bases, J shed 7 bases, and the junction held 12 bases outside the gene matches. Germline lookup yields CDR1 LNHDA and CDR2 SQIVND (reference sequence). The length of the CDR3 is 15 residues. The CDR3 DNA is TGTGCCAGCAGCTCCCGACAGGGTGGGAATTCACCCCTCCACTTT. Encoded protein: CASSSRQGGNSPLHF.

The gene calls are TRBV12-3 or TRBV12-4 and TRBJ2-5; a weak D match, TRBD2 (7 bases). Trimming stripped 5 bases from V and 5 bases from J, with 18 bases between. CDR3 length: 15 residues. CDR3 nucleotide sequence: TGTGCCAGCAGTCCGGGACAAGGACTAGAGGAGACCCAGTACTTC. It encodes CASSPGQGLEETQYF.

The sample holds a few counts of this clonotype. The chain employs TRBV29-1 and TRBJ1-2, with D unclear. V was shortened by 6 bases and J by 8 bases, with 16 bases between the two germline ends. Looked up from germline, CDR1 is SQVTM and CDR2 is ANQGSEA. There are 12 residues in the CDR3. CDR3 nucleotides: TGCAGCGTGTCGAGGGTAGGGTCGGGCTACACCTTC. Protein sequence: CSVSRVGSGYTF.

The chain employs TRBV5-1 and TRBJ1-1, with TRBD1 identical over 9 bases. The germline V gene encodes CDR1 SGHRS and CDR2 YFSETQ. V shed 4 bases and J 1 base; nucleotides not matched to a gene: 2. The CDR3 contains 14 residues. For the CDR3, the DNA is TGCGCCAGCAGCGAGGGACAGGGGAACACTGAAGCTTTCTTT. Translating it yields CASSEGQGNTEAFF.